The rows below give T cell receptor beta chains drawn from one sample of a study of T cell repertoires in cytomegalovirus infection. TCRdb redid the calling of the reads with MiXCR, one entry per CDR3 protein. The sample holds roughly 120,000 distinct CDR3 sequences, more than 25% seen once. Their cognate antigens are unknown. This specimen consisted of CD8+ T cells from cultured PBMCs, obtained from culture after CMV antigen stimulation. Every receptor here comes from a human donor in good health (CMV status not recorded). Some clones in this sample may be carry-over from other donors' samples. Each CDR3 is given with its conserved first and last residue. A D gene is named only where the DNA matches it firmly. Clone size, where shown, is once, few, many, or a class for clones that have expanded.

D gene	clone size	V gene	J gene	CDR3 DNA	CDR3 protein
NA	NA	TRBV2	TRBJ1-6	TGTGCCAGCAGTGAAGCGTGGGCAGGGGCTTCACCCCTCCACTTT	CASSEAWAGASPLHF
TRBD1	NA	TRBV6-6	TRBJ2-2	TGTGCCAGCACGGGACAGGCCTTATACACCGGGGAGCTGTTTTTT	CASTGQALYTGELFF
NA	NA	TRBV7-4	TRBJ2-5	TGTGCCAGCAGCTTAAAAAGGGAGAAAGAGACCCAGTACTTC	CASSLKREKETQYF
NA	NA	TRBV29-1	TRBJ2-1	TGCAGCGTTGAATACCTAGGGGGGGCCCAAGCCTACAATGAGCAGTTCTTC	CSVEYLGGAQAYNEQFF
NA	NA	TRBV19	TRBJ1-1	TGTGCCAGTAGTATCTCGGGGGACACTGAAGCTTTCTTT	CASSISGDTEAFF
TRBD1	many	TRBV7-2	TRBJ1-5	TGTGCCAGCAGCTTAGGCGGGGACAGGGATCAGCCCCAGCATTTT	CASSLGGDRDQPQHF
NA	NA	TRBV7-6	TRBJ1-1	TGTGCCAGCAGCTTATCTTATACCACTGAAGCTTTCTTT	CASSLSYTTEAFF
NA	many	TRBV4-1	TRBJ2-7	TGCGCCAGCAGCCAATCGACAGGCGACTACGAGCAGTACTTC	CASSQSTGDYEQYF
TRBD2	few	TRBV6-1	TRBJ2-1	TGTGCCAGCACCCCGGGGGGGACACACAATGAGCAGTTCTTC	CASTPGGTHNEQFF
NA	NA	TRBV7-3	TRBJ2-3	TGTGCCAGCAGCTTAAACGGGGTCGGGGATACGCAGTATTTT	CASSLNGVGDTQYF
NA	many	TRBV7-6	TRBJ1-3	TGTGCCAGCAGCCTAGAAGGGTATCCTTCTGGAAACACCATATATTTT	CASSLEGYPSGNTIYF
NA	NA	TRBV7-2	TRBJ1-5	TGTGCCAGCAGCACCCCTGGGGGCTGGCCCCAGCATTTT	CASSTPGGWPQHF
NA	NA	TRBV7-9	TRBJ2-2	TGTGCCAGCCTCCACAGGGAGATGGCCTACACCGGGGAGCTGTTTTTT	CASLHREMAYTGELFF
TRBD1	few	TRBV7-2	TRBJ2-7	TGTGCCAGCAGCTCGACAGGGGTCGGCTACGAGCAGTACTTC	CASSSTGVGYEQYF
TRBD2	NA	TRBV7-9	TRBJ2-3	TGTGCCAGCAGCTCAAATTTAGCGGGGGTCACAGATACGCAGTATTTT	CASSSNLAGVTDTQYF
TRBD1	NA	TRBV28	TRBJ2-7	TGTGCCAGCAGATCTATGACAGGGCGGGTGACCTACGAGCAGTACTTC	CASRSMTGRVTYEQYF
NA	NA	TRBV20-1	TRBJ2-5	TGCAGTGCTAGAGAGGGAACGGGGCGACACTTC	CSAREGTGRHF
NA	NA	TRBV2	TRBJ2-3	TGTGCCAGCAGGAGACTAGGAGGCACAGATACGCAGTATTTT	CASRRLGGTDTQYF
NA	many	TRBV4-1	TRBJ2-1	TGCGCCAGCAGCCAAACCTCGGGACAAGACAATGAGCAGTTCTTC	CASSQTSGQDNEQFF
NA	NA	TRBV6-2/TRBV6-3	TRBJ2-3	TGTGCCAGCACAGGCGGGGCGCTTGGCACAGATACGCAGTATTTT	CASTGGALGTDTQYF
TRBD1	NA	TRBV12-3/TRBV12-4	TRBJ2-2	TGTGCCAGCAGTTTACGGGCAGGGGGCACCGGGGAGCTGTTTTTT	CASSLRAGGTGELFF
TRBD1	few	TRBV5-1	TRBJ2-7	TGCGCCAGCAGCTTAGGAAGGGACAGGGGCCTCCAACGGAACTACGAGCAGTACTTC	CASSLGRDRGLQRNYEQYF
NA	few	TRBV20-1	TRBJ1-1	TGCAGTGCCCGCAATCCGGACACGTCGGGTGAAGCTTTCTTT	CSARNPDTSGEAFF
NA	NA	TRBV6-1	TRBJ2-7	TGTGTCAGCAGTGAAGCCGAAGTCGTCGGGGGGCCATTCTCCTACGAGCAGTACTTC	CVSSEAEVVGGPFSYEQYF
NA	many	TRBV20-1	TRBJ1-1	TGCAGTGCTAGATCGTCCGCGGCGGGTGATAGGCCTGAAGCTTTCTTT	CSARSSAAGDRPEAFF
NA	many	TRBV7-6	TRBJ2-5	TGTGCCAGCAGATACCCGGACGGCCAAGAGACCCAGTACTTC	CASRYPDGQETQYF
NA	many	TRBV4-1	TRBJ1-2	TGCGCCAGCAGCCAAGACAGGGGTGGCTACACCTTC	CASSQDRGGYTF
NA	NA	TRBV6-1	TRBJ1-3	TGTGCCAGCAGTGAAGAGGGTTCGTCTGGAAACACCATATATTTT	CASSEEGSSGNTIYF